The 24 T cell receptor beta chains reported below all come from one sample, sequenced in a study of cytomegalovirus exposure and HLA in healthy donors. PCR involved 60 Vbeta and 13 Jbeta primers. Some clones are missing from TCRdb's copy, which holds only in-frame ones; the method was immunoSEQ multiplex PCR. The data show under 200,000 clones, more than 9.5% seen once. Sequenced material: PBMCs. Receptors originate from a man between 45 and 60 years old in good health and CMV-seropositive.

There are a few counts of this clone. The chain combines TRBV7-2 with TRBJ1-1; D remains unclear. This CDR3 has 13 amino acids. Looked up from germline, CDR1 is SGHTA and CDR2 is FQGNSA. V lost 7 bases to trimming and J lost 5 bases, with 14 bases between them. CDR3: CASNREFGTEAFF. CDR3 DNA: TGTGCCAGCAACCGTGAGTTCGGGACTGAAGCTTTCTTT. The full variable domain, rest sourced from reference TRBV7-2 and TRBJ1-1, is GAGVSQSPSNKVTEKGKDVELRCDPISGHTALYWYRQSLGQGLEFLIYFQGNSAPDKSGLPSDRFSAERTGGSVSTLTIQRTQQEDSAVYLCASNREFGTEAFFGQGTRLTVV.

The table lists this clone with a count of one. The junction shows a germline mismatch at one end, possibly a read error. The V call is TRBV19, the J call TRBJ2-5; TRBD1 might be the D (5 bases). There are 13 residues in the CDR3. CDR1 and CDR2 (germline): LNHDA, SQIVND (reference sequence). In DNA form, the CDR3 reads TGTGCCACCCAAGGGGCAAACCAAGAGGCCCAGTACTTC. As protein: CATQGANQEAQYF.

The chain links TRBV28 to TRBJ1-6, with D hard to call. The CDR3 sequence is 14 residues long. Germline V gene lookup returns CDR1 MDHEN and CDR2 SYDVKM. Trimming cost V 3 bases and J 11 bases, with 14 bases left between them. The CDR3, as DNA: TGTGCCAGCAGTTTGCAAAATCGAGGGCCACCCCTCCACTTT. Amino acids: CASSLQNRGPPLHF.

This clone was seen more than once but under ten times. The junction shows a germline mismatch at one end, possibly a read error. The CDR3 nucleotides are TGTGCCAGCAGCCAAGACGCAGGGAAGAAGGACTTC. Amino acid sequence: CASSQDAGKKDF. The J gene is TRBJ2-7, the V gene TRBV14; maybe TRBD1 (5 bases). CDR1 and CDR2 from the germline V gene are SGHDN and FVKESK. This CDR3 contains 12 residues.

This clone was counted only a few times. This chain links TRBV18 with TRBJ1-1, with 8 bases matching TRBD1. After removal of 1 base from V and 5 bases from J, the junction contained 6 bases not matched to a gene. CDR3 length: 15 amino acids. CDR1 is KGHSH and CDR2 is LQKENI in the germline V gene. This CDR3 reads CASSPRTGGGTEAFF. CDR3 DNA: TGTGCCAGCTCACCACGAACAGGGGGGGGAACTGAAGCTTTCTTT.

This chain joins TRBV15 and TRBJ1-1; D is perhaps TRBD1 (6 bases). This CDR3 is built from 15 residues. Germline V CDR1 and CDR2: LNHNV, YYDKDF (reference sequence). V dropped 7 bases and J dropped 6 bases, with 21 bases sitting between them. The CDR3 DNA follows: TGTGCCACCACCGGTCTCGGGACATTGGGCGCTGAAGCTTTCTTT. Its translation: CATTGLGTLGAEAFF.

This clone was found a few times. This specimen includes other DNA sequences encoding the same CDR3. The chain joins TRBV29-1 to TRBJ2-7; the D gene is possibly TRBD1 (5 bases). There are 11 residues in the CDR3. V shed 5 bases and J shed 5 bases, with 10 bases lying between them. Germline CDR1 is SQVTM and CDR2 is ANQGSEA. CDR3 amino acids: CSVTQGNEQYF. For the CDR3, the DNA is TGCAGCGTTACTCAGGGCAACGAGCAGTACTTC.

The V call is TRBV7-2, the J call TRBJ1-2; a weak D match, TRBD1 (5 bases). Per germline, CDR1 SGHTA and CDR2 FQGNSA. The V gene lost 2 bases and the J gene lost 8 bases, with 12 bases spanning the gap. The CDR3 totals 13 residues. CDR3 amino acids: CASSLSRVRGYTF. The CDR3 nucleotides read TGTGCCAGCAGCTTATCCAGGGTACGCGGCTACACCTTC.

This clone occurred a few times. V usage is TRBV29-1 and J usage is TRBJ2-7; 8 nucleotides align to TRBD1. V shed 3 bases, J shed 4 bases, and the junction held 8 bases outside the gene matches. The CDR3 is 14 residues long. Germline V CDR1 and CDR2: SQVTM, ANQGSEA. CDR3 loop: CSVDCGTGKYEQYF. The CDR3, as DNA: TGCAGCGTTGATTGCGGGACAGGTAAGTACGAGCAGTACTTC.

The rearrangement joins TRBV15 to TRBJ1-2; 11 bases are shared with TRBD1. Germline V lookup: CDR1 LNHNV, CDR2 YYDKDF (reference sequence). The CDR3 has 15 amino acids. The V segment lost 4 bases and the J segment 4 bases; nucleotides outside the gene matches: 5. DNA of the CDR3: TGTGCCACCAGCACAGGGACAGGGGGAAGCTATGGCTACACCTTC. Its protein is CATSTGTGGSYGYTF.

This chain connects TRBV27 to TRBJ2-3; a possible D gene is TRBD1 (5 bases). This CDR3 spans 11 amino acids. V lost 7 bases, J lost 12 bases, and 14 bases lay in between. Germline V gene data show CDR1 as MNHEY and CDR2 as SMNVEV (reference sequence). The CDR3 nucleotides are TGTGCCAGCACTCACGACAGACAACAGTATTTT. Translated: CASTHDRQQYF.

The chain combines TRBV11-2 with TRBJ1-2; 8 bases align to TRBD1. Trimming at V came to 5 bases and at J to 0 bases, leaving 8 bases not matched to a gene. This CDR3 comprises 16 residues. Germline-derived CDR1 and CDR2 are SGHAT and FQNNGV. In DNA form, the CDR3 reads TGTGCCAGCAGCCAACCAGGGGGCCTAGCTAACTATGGCTACACCTTC. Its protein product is CASSQPGGLANYGYTF.

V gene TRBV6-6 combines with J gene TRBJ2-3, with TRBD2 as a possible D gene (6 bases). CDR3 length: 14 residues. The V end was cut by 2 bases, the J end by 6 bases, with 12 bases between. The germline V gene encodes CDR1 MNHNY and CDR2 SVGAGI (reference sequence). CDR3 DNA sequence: TGTGCCAGCAGTTACCCGGGAGAGTCGGATACGCAGTATTTT. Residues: CASSYPGESDTQYF.

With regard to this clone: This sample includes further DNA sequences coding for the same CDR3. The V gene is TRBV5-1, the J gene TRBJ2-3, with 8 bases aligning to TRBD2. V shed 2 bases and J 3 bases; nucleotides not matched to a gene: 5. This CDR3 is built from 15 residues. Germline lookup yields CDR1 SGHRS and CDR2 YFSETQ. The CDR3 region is CASSFGLAGTDTQYF. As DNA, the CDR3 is TGCGCCAGCAGCTTCGGACTAGCCGGTACAGATACGCAGTATTTT.

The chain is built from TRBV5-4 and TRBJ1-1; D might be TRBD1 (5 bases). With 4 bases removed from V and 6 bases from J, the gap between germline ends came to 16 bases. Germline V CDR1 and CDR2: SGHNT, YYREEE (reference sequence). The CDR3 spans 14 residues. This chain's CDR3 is CASSTDTRGAEAFF. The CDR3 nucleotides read TGTGCCAGCAGCACGGACACGCGGGGAGCTGAAGCTTTCTTT.

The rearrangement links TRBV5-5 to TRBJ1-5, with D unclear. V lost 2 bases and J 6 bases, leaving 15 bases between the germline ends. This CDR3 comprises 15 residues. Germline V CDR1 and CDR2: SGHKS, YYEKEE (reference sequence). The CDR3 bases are TGTGCCAGCAGCTTTGGTGCGGCCGAGCTTCAGCCCCAGCATTTT. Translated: CASSFGAAELQPQHF.

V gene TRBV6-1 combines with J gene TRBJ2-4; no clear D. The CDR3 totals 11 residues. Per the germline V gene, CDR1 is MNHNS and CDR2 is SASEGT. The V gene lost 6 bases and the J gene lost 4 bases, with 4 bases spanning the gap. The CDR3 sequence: CASSQKNIQYF. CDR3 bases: TGTGCCAGCAGCCAAAAAAACATTCAGTACTTC.

The chain's CDR3 is CASSLQGGGYTF. The CDR3 DNA is TGCGCCAGCAGCTTGCAGGGGGGAGGCTACACCTTC. This chain uses TRBV5-1 with TRBJ1-2; TRBD1 aligns across 7 bases. Trimming removed 1 base from V and 8 bases from J; junction bases left unmatched: 2. CDR1 and CDR2 from the germline V gene are SGHRS and YFSETQ. This CDR3 has 12 amino acids.

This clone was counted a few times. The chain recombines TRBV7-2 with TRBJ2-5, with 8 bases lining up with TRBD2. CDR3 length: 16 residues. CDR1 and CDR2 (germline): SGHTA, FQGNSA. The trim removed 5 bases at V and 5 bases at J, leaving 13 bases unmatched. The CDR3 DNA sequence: TGTGCCAGCAGCAGGGACACCCGGGGGGGATTGGAGACCCAGTACTTC. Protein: CASSRDTRGGLETQYF.

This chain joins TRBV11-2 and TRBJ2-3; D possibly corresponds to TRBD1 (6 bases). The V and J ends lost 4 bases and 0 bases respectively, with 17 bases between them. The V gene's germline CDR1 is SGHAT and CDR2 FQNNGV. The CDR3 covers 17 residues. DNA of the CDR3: TGTGCCAGCAGCTCCCCGGGTGGGACACTAAGCACAGATACGCAGTATTTT. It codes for CASSSPGGTLSTDTQYF.

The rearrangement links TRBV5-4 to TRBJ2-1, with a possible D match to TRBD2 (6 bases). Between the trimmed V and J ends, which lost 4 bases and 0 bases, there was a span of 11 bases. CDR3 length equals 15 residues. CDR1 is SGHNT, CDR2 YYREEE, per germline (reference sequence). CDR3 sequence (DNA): TGTGCCAGCAGCGTGGACGGGAGCTCCTACAATGAGCAGTTCTTC. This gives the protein CASSVDGSSYNEQFF. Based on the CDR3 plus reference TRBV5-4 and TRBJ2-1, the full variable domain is ETGVTQSPTHLIKTRGQQVTLRCSSQSGHNTVSWYQQALGQGPQFIFQYYREEENGRGNFPPRFSGLQFPNYSSELNVNALELDDSALYLCASSVDGSSYNEQFFGPGTRLTVL.

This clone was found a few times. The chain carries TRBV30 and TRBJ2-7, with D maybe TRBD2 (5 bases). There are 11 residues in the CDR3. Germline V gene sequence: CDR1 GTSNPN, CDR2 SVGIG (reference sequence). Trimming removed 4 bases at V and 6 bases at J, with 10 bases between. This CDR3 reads CAWKAAGEQYV. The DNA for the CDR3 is TGTGCCTGGAAAGCGGCGGGCGAGCAGTACGTC.

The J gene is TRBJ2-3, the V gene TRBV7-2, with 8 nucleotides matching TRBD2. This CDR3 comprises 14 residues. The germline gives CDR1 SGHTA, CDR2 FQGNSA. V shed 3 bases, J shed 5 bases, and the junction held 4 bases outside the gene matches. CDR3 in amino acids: CASSFLAGGDTQYF. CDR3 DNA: TGTGCCAGCAGCTTCCTGGCGGGGGGAGATACGCAGTATTTT. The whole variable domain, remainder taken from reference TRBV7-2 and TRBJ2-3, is GAGVSQSPSNKVTEKGKDVELRCDPISGHTALYWYRQSLGQGLEFLIYFQGNSAPDKSGLPSDRFSAERTGGSVSTLTIQRTQQEDSAVYLCASSFLAGGDTQYFGPGTRLTVL.

The CDR3 sequence: CAISDNSYEQYF. In DNA, the CDR3 is TGTGCCATCAGTGACAACTCCTACGAGCAGTACTTC. The chain has TRBV10-3 and TRBJ2-7; D is unresolved. The CDR3 covers 12 residues. Per the germline V gene, CDR1 is ENHRY and CDR2 is SYGVKD. Trimming removed 3 bases from V and 0 bases from J, with 3 bases in between.